The 6 T cell receptor beta chains given below trace back to one sample, sequenced in a study of OX40 agonist ivuxolimab in advanced cancers. The method was immunoSEQ multiplex PCR; TCRdb's version includes in-frame clones alone and lacks a portion of them. The table records tens of thousands of clones, roughly 94% of them present only once. Sample: CD4+ or CD8+ T cells sorted from blood, taken in a trial of the OX40 agonist ivuxolimab. All receptors come from an adult with an advanced solid tumor such as melanoma, head and neck, liver or kidney cancer.

The rearrangement links TRBV7-9 to TRBJ2-5; no clear D gene. Per the germline V gene, CDR1 is SEHNR and CDR2 is FQNEAQ (reference sequence). The CDR3 contains 12 residues. V lost 5 bases, J lost 7 bases, and 11 bases lay in between. Here the CDR3 reads CASSGLDVTQYF. The CDR3 DNA sequence: TGTGCCAGCAGCGGCCTGGATGTGACCCAGTACTTC.

V is TRBV27 and J is TRBJ1-2, with a possible D match to TRBD1 (6 bases). The germline V and J ends were trimmed by 3 bases and 3 bases, with 8 bases remaining between them. The germline CDR1 and CDR2 sequences are MNHEY and SMNVEV (reference sequence). CDR3 size: 13 residues. The CDR3 spells CASSLAGDYGYTF. DNA of the CDR3: TGTGCCAGCAGTTTGGCAGGGGACTATGGCTACACCTTC.

The chain employs TRBV6-1 and TRBJ2-2; D ambiguous. Germline V gene data show CDR1 as MNHNS and CDR2 as SASEGT. Trimming stripped 2 bases from V and 5 bases from J, with 12 bases between. The CDR3 runs 15 residues. The CDR3 DNA reads TGTGCCAGCAGTGAACTCACTTCCTGGACCGGGGAGCTGTTTTTT. Amino acid sequence: CASSELTSWTGELFF.

V usage is TRBV19 and J usage is TRBJ2-3, with a possible D match to TRBD2 (6 bases). V was clipped by 0 bases and J by 5 bases, with 12 bases between them. CDR3 length: 15 amino acids. Germline assignment: CDR1 LNHDA and CDR2 SQIVND (reference sequence). The DNA for the CDR3 is TGTGCCAGTAGTATAGATCTTGGAGGGGTAGATACGCAGTATTTT. This encodes CASSIDLGGVDTQYF. Combining the CDR3 with reference TRBV19 and TRBJ2-3 gives the whole variable domain DGGITQSPKYLFRKEGQNVTLSCEQNLNHDAMYWYRQDPGQGLRLIYYSQIVNDFQKGDIAEGYSVSREKKESFPLTVTSAQKNPTAFYLCASSIDLGGVDTQYFGPGTRLTVL.

The chain combines TRBV27 with TRBJ2-7; D is possibly TRBD1 or TRBD2 (6 bases each). The V gene's germline CDR1 is MNHEY and CDR2 SMNVEV (reference sequence). This CDR3 contains 14 residues. Between the trimmed V and J ends, which lost 2 bases and 3 bases, there was a span of 11 bases. The CDR3 DNA sequence: TGTGCCAGCAGTTTAAGGGGGGCCCTCTACGAGCAGTACTTC. It is translated as CASSLRGALYEQYF.

The gene calls are TRBV2 and TRBJ2-1; the match to TRBD1 covers 7 bases. The V segment lost 8 bases and the J segment 7 bases; nucleotides outside the gene matches: 2. Germline V gene data show CDR1 as SNHLY and CDR2 as FYNNEI. The CDR3 spans 11 residues. CDR3 protein: CASVQGNEQFF. CDR3 nucleotides: TGTGCCAGCGTACAGGGGAATGAGCAGTTCTTC.